This T cell receptor beta chain was found in a study of OX40 agonist ivuxolimab in advanced cancers. Looking at the study overall: Across the patients, intravenous ivuxolimab was delivered every 2 weeks at 0.01 to 10 mg/kg. Broader study findings: Expanded clones were, on average, more numerous among CD8+ T cells than CD4+.

Sequenced by immunoSEQ multiplex PCR; TCRdb stores in-frame clones only, minus some. The sample lists fewer than 85,000 clones; under 85% were seen once. Points on this clone: What it binds is unknown.

The timepoints at which blood was sampled were baseline, cycle 4 day 1, and cycle 7 day 1. Germline V gene lookup returns CDR1 SNHLY and CDR2 FYNNEI. This CDR3 is built from 15 residues. Trimming left V 4 bases short and J 5 bases short, with 14 bases between. The sequencing used CD4+ or CD8+ T cells sorted from blood, collected in a trial of the OX40 agonist ivuxolimab. This clonotype was sampled from an adult with an advanced solid tumor such as melanoma, head and neck, liver or kidney cancer. This chain joins TRBV2 and TRBJ2-2, with D possibly TRBD2 on 7 matching bases. CDR3 region: CASSAGGGGTGELFF. The CDR3 nucleotides read TGTGCCAGCAGTGCGGGCGGGGGCGGAACCGGGGAGCTGTTTTTT.